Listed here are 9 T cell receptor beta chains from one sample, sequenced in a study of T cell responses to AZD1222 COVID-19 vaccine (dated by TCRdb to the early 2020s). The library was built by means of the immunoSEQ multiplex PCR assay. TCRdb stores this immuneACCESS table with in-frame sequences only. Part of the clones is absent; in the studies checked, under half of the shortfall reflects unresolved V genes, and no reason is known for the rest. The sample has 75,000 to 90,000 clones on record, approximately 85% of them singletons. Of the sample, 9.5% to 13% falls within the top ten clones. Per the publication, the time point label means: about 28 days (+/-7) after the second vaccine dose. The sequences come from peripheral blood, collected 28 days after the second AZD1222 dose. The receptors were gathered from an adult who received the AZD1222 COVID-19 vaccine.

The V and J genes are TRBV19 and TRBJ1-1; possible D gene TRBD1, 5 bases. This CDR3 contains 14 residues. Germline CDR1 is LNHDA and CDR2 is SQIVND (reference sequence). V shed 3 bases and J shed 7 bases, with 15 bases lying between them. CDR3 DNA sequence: TGTGCCAGTAGTATGTATGGGGGAATGGGTGAAGCTTTCTTT. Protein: CASSMYGGMGEAFF.

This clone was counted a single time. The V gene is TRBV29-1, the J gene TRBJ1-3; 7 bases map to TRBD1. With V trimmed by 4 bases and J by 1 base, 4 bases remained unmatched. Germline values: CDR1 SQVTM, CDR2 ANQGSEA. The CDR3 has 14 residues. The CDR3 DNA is TGCAGCGTTGTGACAGGGACTTCTGGAAACACCATATATTTT. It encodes CSVVTGTSGNTIYF.

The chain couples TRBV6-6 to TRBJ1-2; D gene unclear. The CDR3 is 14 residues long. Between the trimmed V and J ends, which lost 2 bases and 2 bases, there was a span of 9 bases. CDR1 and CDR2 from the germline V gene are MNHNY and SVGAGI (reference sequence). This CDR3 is CASSYSTANYGYTF. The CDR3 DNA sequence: TGTGCCAGCAGTTACAGTACCGCAAACTATGGCTACACCTTC.

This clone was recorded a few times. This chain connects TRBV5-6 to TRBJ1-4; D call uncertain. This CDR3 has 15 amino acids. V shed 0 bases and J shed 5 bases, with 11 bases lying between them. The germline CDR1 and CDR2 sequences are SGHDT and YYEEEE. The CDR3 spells CASSLGVILNEKLFF. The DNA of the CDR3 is TGTGCCAGCAGCTTGGGTGTGATCCTCAATGAAAAACTGTTTTTT.

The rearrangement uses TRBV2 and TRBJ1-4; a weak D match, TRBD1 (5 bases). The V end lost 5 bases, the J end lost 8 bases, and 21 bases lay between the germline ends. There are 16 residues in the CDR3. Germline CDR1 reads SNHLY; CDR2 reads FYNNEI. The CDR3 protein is CASSRDSGKAGEKLFF. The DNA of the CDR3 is TGTGCCAGCAGTAGGGACTCAGGAAAAGCAGGAGAAAAACTGTTTTTT.

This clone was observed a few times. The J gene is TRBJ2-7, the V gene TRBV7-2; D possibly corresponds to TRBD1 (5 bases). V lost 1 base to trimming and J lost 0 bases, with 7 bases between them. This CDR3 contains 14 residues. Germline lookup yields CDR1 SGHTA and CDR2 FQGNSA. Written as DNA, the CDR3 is TGTGCCAGCAGCTTAGACAGGTACTCCTACGAGCAGTACGTC. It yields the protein CASSLDRYSYEQYV.

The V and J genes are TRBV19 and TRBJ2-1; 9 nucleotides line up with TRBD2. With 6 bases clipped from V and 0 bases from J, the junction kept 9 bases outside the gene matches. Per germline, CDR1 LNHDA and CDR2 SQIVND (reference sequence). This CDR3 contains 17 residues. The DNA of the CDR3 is TGTGCCAGTAGAACATTTAGCGGGAGCGGCTCCTACAATGAGCAGTTCTTC. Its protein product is CASRTFSGSGSYNEQFF.

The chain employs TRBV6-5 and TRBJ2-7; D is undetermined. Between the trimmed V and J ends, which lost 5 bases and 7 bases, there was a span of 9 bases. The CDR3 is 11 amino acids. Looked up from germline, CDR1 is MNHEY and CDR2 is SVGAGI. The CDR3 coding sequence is TGTGCCAGCAGTATATCTGGGGAGCAGTACTTC. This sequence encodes CASSISGEQYF.

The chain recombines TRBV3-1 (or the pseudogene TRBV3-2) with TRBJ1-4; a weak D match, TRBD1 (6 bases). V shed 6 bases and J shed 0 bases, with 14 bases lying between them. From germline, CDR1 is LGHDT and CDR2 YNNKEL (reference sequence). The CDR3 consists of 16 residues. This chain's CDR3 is CASSRQDPATNEKLFF. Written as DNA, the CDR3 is TGTGCCAGCAGTCGACAGGACCCGGCAACTAATGAAAAACTGTTTTTT.